A selection of T cell receptor beta chains follows, all from one sample in a study of T cell changes during pregnancy in multiple sclerosis. TCRdb keeps only in-frame clones here, not all; method: immunoSEQ multiplex PCR. The sample has about 56,000 clones; around nine tenths are singletons. The specimen comprised CD4+ T cells from peripheral blood mononuclear cells, sampled in the third trimester of pregnancy. The source is a female donor with multiple sclerosis, enrolled in a pregnancy study. Both conserved end residues are part of each CDR3. Fields, in order: J gene, V gene, D gene, clone size, CDR3 DNA, CDR3 protein. A D gene is named only where the DNA matches it firmly. Some rows have no size entry. The others give once, few or many, or a class for an expanded clone.

>TRBJ1-1|TRBV29-1|-|-
TGCAGCGTTGATAGCTTCGACGGGAACACTGAAGCTTTCTTT
CSVDSFDGNTEAFF
>TRBJ1-3|TRBV29-1|-|many
TGCAGCGTTGCTGACATCAGCTCTGGAAACACCATATATTTT
CSVADISSGNTIYF
>TRBJ1-3|TRBV11-1|-|-
TGTGCCAGCAGTCGCCGTGCAGCGCCCTACTCTGGAAACACCATATATTTT
CASSRRAAPYSGNTIYF
>TRBJ1-5|TRBV7-2|-|once
TGTGCCAGCAGCCTAGGACCGCCGTCCGGGCAGCCCCAGCATTTT
CASSLGPPSGQPQHF
>TRBJ2-5|TRBV7-2|TRBD2|-
TGTGCCAGCAGCTTTGGGACTAGCGGTGAGACCCAGTACTTC
CASSFGTSGETQYF
>TRBJ2-7|TRBV2|TRBD2|-
TGTGCCAGTTCCTTAGGGAGCGGGGGGGCCGGAGAGCAGTACTTC
CASSLGSGGAGEQYF
>TRBJ1-1|TRBV19|TRBD1|-
TGTGCCAGTAGTACAGACAGGGTTGAAGCTTTCTTT
CASSTDRVEAFF
>TRBJ1-2|TRBV7-3|TRBD1|-
TGTGCCAGCAGCTTAAGACCGGACAGGAATTATGGCTACACCTTC
CASSLRPDRNYGYTF
>TRBJ2-5|TRBV5-1|TRBD1|-
TGCGCCAGCAGCTGGGGAGACAGGGATCAAGAGACCCAGTACTTC
CASSWGDRDQETQYF
>TRBJ1-1|TRBV30|-|few
TGTGCCTGGAGTCACACATCCATGAACACTGAAGCTTTCTTT
CAWSHTSMNTEAFF
>TRBJ2-2|TRBV11-2|TRBD1|-
TGTGCCAGCAGCTCAGGGCGGACAGGGTACACCGGGGAGCTGTTTTTT
CASSSGRTGYTGELFF
>TRBJ2-7|TRBV6-5|-|-
TGTGCCAGCAGTTACCAGGGGAGCTCCTACGAGCAGTACTTC
CASSYQGSSYEQYF
>TRBJ1-1|TRBV6-5|TRBD1|once
TGTGCCACCAGGGGACAGATGAACACTGAAGCTTTCTTT
CATRGQMNTEAFF
>TRBJ1-4|TRBV19|TRBD1|-
TGTGCCAGTGGTTTCTGGACAGGGGTGCAAAAACTGTTTTTT
CASGFWTGVQKLFF
>TRBJ2-5|TRBV6-1|-|-
TGTGCCAGCAGTGAAAATACAGGCTGGGAGACCCAGTACTTC
CASSENTGWETQYF
>TRBJ1-2|TRBV6-1|-|-
TGTGCCAGCAGTGAAGTTTGGACAGATTATGGCTACACCTTC
CASSEVWTDYGYTF
>TRBJ2-3|TRBV6-4|-|-
TGTGCCAGCAGCCAGACAGTTAACACAGATACGCAGTATTTT
CASSQTVNTDTQYF
>TRBJ2-7|TRBV2|TRBD1|-
TGTGCCAGCAGGGCGGGACAGGGGGCATGGGAGCAGTACTTC
CASRAGQGAWEQYF
>TRBJ1-1|TRBV18|-|-
TGTGCCAGCTCACCACTTCCTAACTTGAGAAATGAAGCTTTCTTT
CASSPLPNLRNEAFF
>TRBJ2-7|TRBV18|TRBD2|-
TGTGCCAGCTCACCCCAGGGAGGGAGTGACTACGAGCAGTACTTC
CASSPQGGSDYEQYF
>TRBJ2-7|TRBV18|TRBD1|-
TGTGCCAGCTCACCGGGACAGAACTCCTACGAGCAGTACTTC
CASSPGQNSYEQYF
>TRBJ2-7|TRBV30|TRBD1|-
TGTGCCTGGAGTGTACGGGACAGGTCGGGACCGGCGACCTACGAGCAGTACTTC
CAWSVRDRSGPATYEQYF
>TRBJ1-2|TRBV5-1|TRBD1|-
TGCGCCAGCAGCCTATACAGGGGATTGGGCTATGGCTACACCTTC
CASSLYRGLGYGYTF
>TRBJ1-6|TRBV6-4|-|-
TGTGCCAGGGACAGCGTATACAATTCACCCCTCCACTTT
CARDSVYNSPLHF
>TRBJ2-2|TRBV27|TRBD2|-
TGTGCCAGCAGTTTGGTGAGCGGGGGGGCCAGCCCCTTAAACACCGGGGAGCTGTTTTTT
CASSLVSGGASPLNTGELFF
>TRBJ1-2|TRBV25-1|TRBD1|-
TGTGCCAGCAGTGACCTGACAGGGGGCATACGAGGCTACACCTTC
CASSDLTGGIRGYTF
>TRBJ2-2|TRBV7-7|-|-
TGTGCTAGCAGCTTATCCCGGGGCACCGGGGAGCTGTTTTTT
CASSLSRGTGELFF
>TRBJ2-1|TRBV4-2|-|-
TGTGCCAGCAGCCAAGAGGCGGGGATGGATAATGAGCAGTTCTTC
CASSQEAGMDNEQFF
>TRBJ1-4|TRBV15|-|-
TGTGCCACCAGCCCCACGGCAGGGAAACGGGAAAAACTGTTTTTT
CATSPTAGKREKLFF
>TRBJ2-3|TRBV9|TRBD2|-
TGTGCCAGCAGCGTACTCCATTCCACTAGCGGGGGTGGAGATACGCAGTATTTT
CASSVLHSTSGGGDTQYF
>TRBJ1-1|TRBV7-9|-|-
TGTGCCAGCAGCTTAGTAGGAGGGGAGGACACTGAAGCTTTCTTT
CASSLVGGEDTEAFF
>TRBJ1-1|TRBV7-9|-|-
TGTGCCAGCAGCTTACGGGAGGCCGAAGCTTTCTTT
CASSLREAEAFF
>TRBJ1-6|TRBV7-3|TRBD1|-
TGTGCCAGCAGCATAGACAGGGATTCACCCCTCCACTTT
CASSIDRDSPLHF
>TRBJ2-3|TRBV6-5|TRBD1|-
TGTGCCAGCAGTTACACCCCGGGACAGGGGACCGATACGCAGTATTTT
CASSYTPGQGTDTQYF
>TRBJ1-2|TRBV13|TRBD1|-
TGTGCCAGCAGCTCAGAAAAGGGGGACAGTGACTATGGCTACACCTTC
CASSSEKGDSDYGYTF
>TRBJ1-2|TRBV29-1|-|-
TGCAGCGTTGAAGCAGGGGGCTACACCTTC
CSVEAGGYTF
>TRBJ2-3|TRBV4-1|-|-
TGCGCCAGCAGCCAAGATCCCCCCGGCCGGGGGACAGATACGCAGTATTTT
CASSQDPPGRGTDTQYF
>TRBJ2-2|TRBV2|TRBD2|-
TGTGCCAGCACTCCTAGCGGCGGGTTTGCCGGGGAGCTGTTTTTT
CASTPSGGFAGELFF
>TRBJ2-5|TRBV25-1|-|-
TGTGCCAGCAGTGATACTAGTCCGAAAAGGATAGAGACCCAGTACTTC
CASSDTSPKRIETQYF
>TRBJ2-5|TRBV7-9|TRBD1|-
TGTGCCAGCAGCGTCAGGGGGCCTTCAGAGACCCAGTACTTC
CASSVRGPSETQYF
>TRBJ2-2|TRBV11-2|-|-
TGTGCCAGCAGCCTTGGGCCCTACACCGGGGAGCTGTTTTTT
CASSLGPYTGELFF
>TRBJ1-2|TRBV4-1|-|-
TGCGCCAGCAGCCGAACAGGCTATGGCTACACCTTC
CASSRTGYGYTF
>TRBJ2-1|TRBV7-2|TRBD1|-
TGTGCCAGCAAAGACAGGGTTTACAATGAGCAGTTCTTC
CASKDRVYNEQFF
>TRBJ2-5|TRBV29-1|-|-
TGCAGCGTTGAAGATCCGGACAGGAGGGGGGAGACCCAGTACTTC
CSVEDPDRRGETQYF
>TRBJ1-1|TRBV6-1|-|-
TGTGCCAGCCACCTACTACAGGGGAACACTGAAGCTTTCTTT
CASHLLQGNTEAFF
>TRBJ1-2|TRBV6-1|TRBD1|-
TGTGCCAGCAGTGAAGCCACGACAGGGTTGGTCTATGGCTACACCTTC
CASSEATTGLVYGYTF
>TRBJ2-5|TRBV7-9|-|-
TGTGCCAGCAGCTTATCCGAAGAGACCCAGTACTTC
CASSLSEETQYF
>TRBJ2-5|TRBV5-4|TRBD2|-
TGTGCCAGCAGTTCACCTAGCGGGGGGGAAGAGACCCAGTACTTC
CASSSPSGGEETQYF
>TRBJ1-6|TRBV7-9|-|few
TGTGCCAGCAGCTTATGGAGAACCCGTGGGAGAGTTTCACCCCTCCACTTT
CASSLWRTRGRVSPLHF
>TRBJ2-1|TRBV11-3|TRBD1|-
TGTGCCAGCAGCTTAGGGGGGACAGGGGGCAATGAGCAGTTCTTC
CASSLGGTGGNEQFF
>TRBJ1-1|TRBV6-6|-|-
TGTGCCAGCAGTGGGGCGACAGGGAACACTGAAGCTTTCTTT
CASSGATGNTEAFF
>TRBJ1-2|TRBV7-9|TRBD1|-
TGTGCCAGCAGCCGAGGGACAGGGGACCCCTATGAGGGCTACACCTTC
CASSRGTGDPYEGYTF
>TRBJ1-2|TRBV2|TRBD1|-
TGTGCCAGCAGTGAAGAGGGGACAGCTAACTATGGCTACACCTTC
CASSEEGTANYGYTF